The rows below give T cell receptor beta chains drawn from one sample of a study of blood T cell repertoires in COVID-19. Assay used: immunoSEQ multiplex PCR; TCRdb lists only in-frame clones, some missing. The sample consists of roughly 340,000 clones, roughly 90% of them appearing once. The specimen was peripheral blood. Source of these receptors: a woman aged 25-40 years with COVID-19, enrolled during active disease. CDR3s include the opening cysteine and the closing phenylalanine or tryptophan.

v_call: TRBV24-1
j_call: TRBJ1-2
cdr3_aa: CATSGNGVPRGYTF

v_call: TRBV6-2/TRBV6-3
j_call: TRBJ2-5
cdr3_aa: CASSYRGFLAGGQYQETQYF

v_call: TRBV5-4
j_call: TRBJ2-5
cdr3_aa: CASSPPKAGLETQYF

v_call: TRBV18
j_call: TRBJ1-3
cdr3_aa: CASSPEDRAGNTIYF

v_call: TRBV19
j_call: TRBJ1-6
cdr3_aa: CASSISGRGSPLHF

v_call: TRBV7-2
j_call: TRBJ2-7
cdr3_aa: CASSLRQGATYEQYF

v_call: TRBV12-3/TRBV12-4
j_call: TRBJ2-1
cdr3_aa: CASRWEGPEQFF

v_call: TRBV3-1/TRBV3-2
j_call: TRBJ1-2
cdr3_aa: CASSQEGGRGYTF

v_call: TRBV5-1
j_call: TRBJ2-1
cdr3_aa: CASSADYNEQFF

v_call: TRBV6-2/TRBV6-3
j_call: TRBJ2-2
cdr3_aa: CASSWTGRTGELFF

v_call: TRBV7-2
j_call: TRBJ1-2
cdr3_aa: CASSLWEGGGRDGYTF

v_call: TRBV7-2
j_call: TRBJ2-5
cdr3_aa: CASSLGLQETQYF

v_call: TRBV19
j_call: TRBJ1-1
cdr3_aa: CASSVHPRQGSNTEAFF

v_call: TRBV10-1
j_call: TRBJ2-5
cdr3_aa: CASSPSGGPYMTQYF

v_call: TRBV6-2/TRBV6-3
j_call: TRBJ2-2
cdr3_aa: CASSYSGLNTGELFF

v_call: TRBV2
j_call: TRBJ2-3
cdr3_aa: CASSAPSTDTQYF

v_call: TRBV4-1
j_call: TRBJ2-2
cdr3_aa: CASSRPGQRALTGELFF

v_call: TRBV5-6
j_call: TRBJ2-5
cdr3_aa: CASRRLAGHQETQYF

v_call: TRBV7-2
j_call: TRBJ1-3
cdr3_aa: CASSLGETGVGNTIYF

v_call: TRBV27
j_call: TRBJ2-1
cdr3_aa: CASRGLAGLRGLGDEQFF

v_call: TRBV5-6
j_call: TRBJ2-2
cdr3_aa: CASSLDPGENTGELFF

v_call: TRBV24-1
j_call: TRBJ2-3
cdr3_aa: CATSADPRGVPDTQYF

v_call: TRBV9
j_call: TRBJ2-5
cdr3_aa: CASSVSSGGAGETQYF

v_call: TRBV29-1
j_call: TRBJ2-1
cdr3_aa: CSVVQGDPYNEQFF

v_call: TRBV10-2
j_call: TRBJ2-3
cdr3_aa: CASRSDRGTQYF

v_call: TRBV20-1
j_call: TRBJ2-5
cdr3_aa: CSASFRAGTQYF

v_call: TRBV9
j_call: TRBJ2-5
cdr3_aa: CASRGTSQETQYF

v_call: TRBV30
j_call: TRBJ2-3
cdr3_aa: CAWRSNRNGRLTDTQYF

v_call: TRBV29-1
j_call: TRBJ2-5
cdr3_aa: CSVETSGQETQYF

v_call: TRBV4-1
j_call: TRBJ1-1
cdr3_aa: CASSRAQGYTEAFF

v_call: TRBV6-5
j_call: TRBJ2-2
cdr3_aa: CASSYRPSGSSGELFF

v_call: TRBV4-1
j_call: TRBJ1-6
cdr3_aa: CASSHDRDPPLHF

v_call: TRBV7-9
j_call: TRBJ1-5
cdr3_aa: CASSGSAGNQPQHF

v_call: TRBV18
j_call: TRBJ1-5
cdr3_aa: CASSPYEDGRPQHF

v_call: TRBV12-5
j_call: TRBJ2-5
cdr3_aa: CASGRGVSNPMETQYF

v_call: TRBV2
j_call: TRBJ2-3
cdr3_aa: CASSERAGGVTDTQYF

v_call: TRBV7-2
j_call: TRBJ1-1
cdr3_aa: CASSSTGGYTEAFF

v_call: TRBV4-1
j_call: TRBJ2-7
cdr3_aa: CASSQRDYEQYF

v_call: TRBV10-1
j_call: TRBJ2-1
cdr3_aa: CASSGDRLRSSEQFF

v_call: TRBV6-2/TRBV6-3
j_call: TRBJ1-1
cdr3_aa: CASSYSASRDRGLNTEAFF

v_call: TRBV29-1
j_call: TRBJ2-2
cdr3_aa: CSVDGQGITGELFF

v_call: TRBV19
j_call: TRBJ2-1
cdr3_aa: CASSIPSGRAHEQFF

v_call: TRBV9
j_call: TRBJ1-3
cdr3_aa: CASSPRGQAIYLSGNTIYF

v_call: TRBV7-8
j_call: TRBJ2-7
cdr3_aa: CASSFGTLGGSYEQYF

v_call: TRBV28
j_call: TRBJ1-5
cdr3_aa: CASSFRDRGIQPQHF

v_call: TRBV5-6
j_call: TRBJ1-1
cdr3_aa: CASSLTGIGVAEAFF